This section outlines one TCR beta chain sequence together with its context. This entry is derived from a study of blood T cell repertoires in COVID-19. On the study more broadly: Acute and convalescent COVID-19 samples came from the United States, Italy and Spain. From T cells, B-cell-depleted T cells, or PBMCs came the material, which was cDNA or gDNA.

The CDR3 is made up of 13 amino acids. Trimming removed 6 bases from V and 14 bases from J; junction bases left unmatched: 9. Sequencing used immunoSEQ multiplex PCR; TCRdb keeps in-frame clones, though not all of them. The profile shows about 69,000 clones, 90% of them singletons. The source material was peripheral blood. This receptor was identified in a man aged 50 or older with acute or convalescent COVID-19. The genes are TRBV12-3 or TRBV12-4 and TRBJ1-6, with 8 bases lining up with TRBD1. CDR3 sequence reads: CASSTTGAGALHF. In DNA form, the CDR3 reads TGTGCCAGCAGCACGACAGGGGCGGGGGCCCTCCACTTT.